This T cell receptor (beta chain) was sequenced during a study of T cell changes during pregnancy in multiple sclerosis. In its sample, this clone was seen once. Assay used: immunoSEQ multiplex PCR; TCRdb lists only in-frame clones, some missing. This table holds about 120,000 clones, approximately 93% found once. V shed 2 bases and J shed 5 bases, with 10 bases lying between them. CDR3 length: 12 amino acids. Germline V gene sequence: CDR1 GTSNPN, CDR2 SVGIG (reference sequence). The specimen was peripheral blood, collected before pregnancy. The TCR comes from a female donor with multiple sclerosis, enrolled in a pregnancy study. The J gene is TRBJ2-7, the V gene TRBV30; maybe TRBD2 (5 bases). The CDR3 loop reads CAWSRGFHEQYF. In DNA form, the CDR3 reads TGTGCCTGGAGTAGAGGGTTCCACGAGCAGTACTTC.